Listed below are T cell receptor beta chains from one sample, sequenced in a study of blood T cells in healthy people across ages. TCRdb analysed the 5' RACE reads with MiXCR anew, one entry per CDR3 protein. The sample contains 790,000 or so distinct CDR3 sequences, 45% to 70% of which appear only once. The sequencing input was blood. Receptor source: a middle-aged man in good health. Both conserved end residues are part of each CDR3.

j_gene	v_gene	CDR3aa
TRBJ1-4	TRBV29-1	CSVEESGNEKLFF
TRBJ2-3	TRBV14	CASSPLAGRADTQYF
TRBJ1-4	TRBV20-1	CSAHRENEKLFF
TRBJ2-4	TRBV29-1	CSAAGYRGAKNIQYF
TRBJ2-5	TRBV29-1	CSVGEGQGMGETQYF
TRBJ2-1	TRBV29-1	CSVTSPVARNEQFF
TRBJ1-1	TRBV9	CASSVQGGTEAFF
NA	TRBV6-1	CATRTGAVYEQYF
TRBJ1-6	TRBV29-1	CSVRQGQNNSPLHF
TRBJ2-7	TRBV18	CASSPLGQGDEQYF
NA	TRBV29-1	CSVAPGTARGYEQYF
TRBJ2-1	TRBV5-1	CASSLVLAGGPANEQFF
TRBJ2-1	TRBV4-2	CASSQEGEVYDEQFF
NA	TRBV27	CASSVTFNRMGQETQFF
TRBJ1-1	TRBV29-1	CSVEYYTEAFF
TRBJ2-3	TRBV6-5	CASKEWGTDTQYF
TRBJ2-1	TRBV5-1	CASSLLRDYNEQFF
TRBJ1-4	TRBV14	CASSDLVRNNEKLFF
NA	TRBV28	CASKHPRGSETQYF
TRBJ2-1	TRBV4-3	CASSQAKGQGAGQAPSYNEQFF
TRBJ2-5	TRBV6-2/TRBV6-3	CASSYSKAGGYQETQYF
TRBJ1-2	TRBV6-6	CAIIQGNYGYTF
TRBJ2-3	TRBV9	CASRSTRRGSTDTQYF
TRBJ2-5	TRBV25-1	CASSAAVTQTQYF
TRBJ2-3	TRBV20-1	CSASRAGGPMTDTQYF
TRBJ2-7	TRBV20-1	CSARNPGRQSEQYF
TRBJ2-1	TRBV5-1	CASSPEGRMNEKQFF
TRBJ2-7	TRBV11-1	CASSIDSSMISYEQYF
TRBJ1-2	TRBV7-9	CASSFKTGTSYGYTF
TRBJ1-2	TRBV6-6	CASGGAYGYTF
TRBJ2-7	TRBV28	CASSRQGSGSYEQYF
NA	TRBV7-8	CASSPTLYEQYF
TRBJ1-2	TRBV9	CASSVGQNMAIYGYTF
TRBJ1-5	TRBV24-1	CATSEGGNQPQHF
TRBJ2-1	TRBV12-3/TRBV12-4	CASSADRVVEQFF
TRBJ2-1	TRBV9	CASSVVMGGGAAGQFF
TRBJ2-7	TRBV10-3	CAIRQTSYEQYF
TRBJ2-3	TRBV20-1	CSATPPTRTDTQYF
TRBJ2-1	TRBV7-2	CASSFSSGEVRFF
TRBJ2-3	TRBV20-1	CSASRYGTGGTDTQYF
TRBJ2-7	TRBV7-2	CASSLLTGQPYEQYF
TRBJ1-1	TRBV20-1	CSAPTAGNTEAFF
TRBJ1-6	TRBV2	CAKMGTHNSPLHF
TRBJ1-4	TRBV5-5	CASSSGQRDNEKLFF
TRBJ2-3	TRBV12-3/TRBV12-4	CASSLTPGLAGGTDTQYF
NA	TRBV5-5	CASSFTGQGWDEQYF
TRBJ2-1	TRBV6-5	CASRSGPTDLDEQFF
TRBJ2-5	TRBV6-6	CASTPGSAREAQYF
TRBJ1-4	TRBV10-3	CAISETDRENEKLFF
TRBJ2-7	TRBV10-3	CAISDFLPGAYEQYF
TRBJ2-5	TRBV11-2	CASSPHGTPSPQETQYF
TRBJ2-5	TRBV28	CASCLGTGRQETQYF
TRBJ2-1	TRBV7-2	CASSSRTGGDNERFF
TRBJ1-4	TRBV7-9	CASSLGEGVVEKLFF
TRBJ1-1	TRBV3-1	CASSQDFSRGLNTEAFF